This record looks at one T cell receptor beta chain sequence and its context. The antigen is undetermined. This sample was taken from a study of blood T cells in healthy people across ages. Study-wide results and caveats: Because donor CMV status was unknown, expanded clonotype changes were possibly confounded. Conclusively comparing naive with antigen-experienced cells was impossible with unsorted PBMCs.

Looked up from germline, CDR1 is SGHRS and CDR2 is YFSETQ. Trimming stripped 4 bases from V and 13 bases from J, with 15 bases between. This CDR3 contains 12 residues. Through a sample-barcoded 5' primer and a J-beta primer mix, a second PCR was run for roughly 6 to 11 cycles. TCRdb passed the 5' RACE reads through MiXCR, listing each CDR3 protein once. The sample has 650,000 to 800,000 distinct CDR3 sequences, about 51% seen once; the top ten hold 13%. The sequencing input was blood. The sequence was collected from a woman older than 75 in good health. This chain connects TRBV5-1 to TRBJ2-1; TRBD2 might be the D (5 bases). The CDR3 nucleotides read TGCGCCAGCAGCCTCGGGGAGTTTAATCAGTTCTTC. Translation: CASSLGEFNQFF.